These 17 T cell receptor beta chains originate from one sample sequenced in a study of breast tumors, draining lymph nodes, adjacent tissues. TCRdb recomputed calls from the multiplex PCR reads with MiXCR, one row per CDR3 protein. The sample lists 9,500 to 14,000 distinct CDR3 sequences; approximately 50% were seen once. Sample: breast tumor tissue. These receptors were taken from a female donor with breast cancer. Some clones in this sample may be carry-over from other donors' samples.

There are many counts of this clonotype. The chain has TRBV30 and TRBJ2-1; no firm D call. Germline assignment: CDR1 GTSNPN and CDR2 SVGIG (reference sequence). This CDR3 spans 15 amino acids. V lost 4 bases, J lost 3 bases, and 16 bases lay in between. CDR3 nucleotides: TGTGCCTGGAACGCTCAAGGCACCCTCTACAATGAGCAGTTCTTC. It yields the protein CAWNAQGTLYNEQFF.

This chain connects TRBV5-6 to TRBJ2-3, with D perhaps matching TRBD1 or TRBD2 (5 bases each). Germline-derived CDR1 and CDR2 are SGHDT and YYEEEE. This CDR3 contains 16 residues. Trimming took off 0 bases at V and 1 base at J, with 12 bases between the two ends. This CDR3 reads CASSLGVWDRTDTQYF. CDR3 in DNA: TGTGCCAGCAGCTTGGGGGTATGGGACCGCACAGATACGCAGTATTTT.

This clonotype rates as medium-sized. The CDR3 sequence: CASSQDQDSPLHF. In DNA form, the CDR3 reads TGTGCCAGCAGCCAAGATCAAGACTCTCCCCTCCACTTT. The rearrangement links TRBV3-1 to TRBJ1-6, with D unclear. V lost 0 bases and J lost 13, with 10 bases in between. The CDR3 is made up of 13 amino acids. CDR1 and CDR2 from the germline V gene are LGHDT and YNNKEL (reference sequence).

The genes are TRBV14 and TRBJ2-1, with 7 bases that match TRBD2. The germline CDR1 and CDR2 sequences are SGHDN and FVKESK. This CDR3 spans 12 amino acids. J was trimmed by 13 bases and V by 3 bases; bases with no gene match: 6. The CDR3 DNA reads TGTGCCAGCAGCCAGAGGGACTACCTCCAGTTCTTC. Encoded protein: CASSQRDYLQFF.

The J gene is TRBJ2-1, the V gene TRBV20-1; 10 nucleotides match TRBD1. The junction had 6 bases not matched to a gene; V was cut back by 3 bases and J by 4 bases. There are 15 residues in the CDR3. Germline V gene data show CDR1 as DFQATT and CDR2 as SNEGSKA (reference sequence). The CDR3 loop reads CSASGGTGVYNEQFF. The DNA of the CDR3 is TGCAGTGCTAGTGGTGGGACAGGGGTTTACAATGAGCAGTTCTTC.

For this clonotype: This may arise from a read error, as a much more abundant clone is one base away. The V call is TRBV6-6, the J call TRBJ2-7, with 14 bases lining up with TRBD2. The CDR3 runs to 17 residues. Germline V gene data show CDR1 as MNHNY and CDR2 as SVGAGI (reference sequence). V trimming: 5 bases; J trimming: 0 bases; junction bases outside the gene matches: 6. CDR3 sequence reads: CASSPRTSGGSSYEQYF. The CDR3 DNA follows: TGTGCCAGCAGTCCCAGGACTAGCGGGGGGAGCTCCTACGAGCAGTACTTC.

This clonotype was counted between two and nine times. The chain has TRBV20-1 and TRBJ1-2; maybe TRBD1 (6 bases). The CDR3 loop spans 11 amino acids. Germline assignment: CDR1 DFQATT and CDR2 SNEGSKA (reference sequence). V was pared by 4 bases and J by 8 bases, with 11 bases between. The CDR3 loop is CSAIPTGGYTF. CDR3 coding DNA: TGCAGTGCTATACCGACAGGAGGCTACACCTTC.

This chain connects TRBV7-2 to TRBJ2-7; weak D call: TRBD2 (6 bases). The germline V gene has CDR1 SGHTA and CDR2 FQGNSA. The ends were cut back, 4 bases at V and 4 bases at J, with 20 bases in the middle. CDR3 length: 16 amino acids. CDR3: CASSSPGTRQTYEQYF. CDR3 coding DNA: TGTGCCAGCAGCTCCCCCGGGACTCGCCAAACTTACGAGCAGTACTTC.

In its sample, this clonotype is medium-sized. The gene calls are TRBV4-3 and TRBJ1-2; no firm D call. Per the germline V gene, CDR1 is LGHNA and CDR2 is YSLEER. This CDR3 contains 21 residues. With 0 bases removed from V and 0 bases from J, the gap between germline ends came to 26 bases. The CDR3 here is CASSQDTTRAPSRLANYGYTF. The CDR3 bases are TGCGCCAGCAGCCAAGACACTACCCGCGCGCCGTCCAGGCTAGCTAACTATGGCTACACCTTC.

The chain carries TRBV6-5 and TRBJ2-1; a weak D match, TRBD2 (5 bases). The length of the CDR3 is 13 residues. Deletions cut 5 bases from V and 4 bases from J, with 9 bases between. Germline CDR1 is MNHEY and CDR2 is SVGAGI. CDR3 sequence: CASSHRGYNEQFF. CDR3 DNA sequence: TGTGCCAGCAGTCACCGGGGTTACAATGAGCAGTTCTTC.

The chain recombines TRBV11-3 with TRBJ2-7, with D perhaps TRBD2 (6 bases). This CDR3 is 15 amino acids long. Per germline, CDR1 SGHNT and CDR2 YENEEA. Trimming pared 3 bases from V and 3 bases from J, leaving 15 bases between. CDR3 sequence: CASSLRGEAHYEQYF. For the CDR3, the DNA is TGTGCCAGCAGCTTGAGAGGGGAGGCCCACTACGAGCAGTACTTC.

This clonotype is large within its sample. The rearrangement links TRBV2 to TRBJ1-6, with 9 bases fitting TRBD1. The ends lost 6 bases at V and 10 bases at J; junction bases unmatched: 13. The V gene's germline CDR1 is SNHLY and CDR2 FYNNEI. The CDR3 extends over 16 amino acids. CDR3 sequence: CASRGTGIPSGSPLHF. In nucleotides, the CDR3 is TGTGCCAGCAGAGGGACAGGGATCCCGTCGGGATCACCCCTCCACTTT.

The chain carries TRBV6-1 and TRBJ2-7; D might be TRBD1 (5 bases). Trimming took off 4 bases at V and 6 bases at J, with 10 bases between the two ends. Germline loops: CDR1 MNHNS, CDR2 SASEGT. CDR3 length: 12 amino acids. CDR3: CASSVDTREQYF. The CDR3 DNA is TGTGCCAGCAGTGTGGACACACGCGAGCAGTACTTC.

The chain joins TRBV3-1 to TRBJ2-1; D is unresolved. This CDR3 has 15 amino acids. The V end lost 0 bases, the J end lost 4 bases, and 10 bases lay between the germline ends. Per the germline V gene, CDR1 is LGHDT and CDR2 is YNNKEL (reference sequence). As DNA, the CDR3 is TGTGCCAGCAGCCAAGATACCGGACCTTACAATGAGCAGTTCTTC. Its protein product is CASSQDTGPYNEQFF.

The genes are TRBV7-3 and TRBJ1-6; TRBD1 aligns across 8 bases. With V trimmed by 1 base and J by 10 bases, 6 bases remained unmatched. There are 15 residues in the CDR3. The germline gives CDR1 SGHTA, CDR2 FQGTGA. CDR3 sequence: CASSLSSTGGSPLHF. Here the CDR3 DNA reads TGTGCCAGCAGCTTAAGTTCCACAGGGGGATCACCCCTCCACTTT.

DNA of the CDR3: TGTGCCAGCAGTAACGACGGGCAGAATCAGCCCCAGCATTTT. Translating it yields CASSNDGQNQPQHF. The V and J genes are TRBV12-3 or TRBV12-4 and TRBJ1-5, with D unclear. The CDR3 is made up of 14 amino acids. The V and J ends lost 5 bases and 4 bases respectively, with 12 bases between them.

CDR3 bases: TGTGCCAGCAGCCAATTTGGCTCCGATACGCAGTATTTT. It specifies CASSQFGSDTQYF. The rearrangement uses TRBV14 and TRBJ2-3; no firm D call. Trimming cost V 2 bases and J 6 bases, with 9 bases left between them. Germline CDR1 reads SGHDN; CDR2 reads FVKESK. This CDR3 contains 13 residues.